Sequencing of this TCR beta chain was carried out in a study of blood T cells in healthy people across ages. Study-level points and caveats: Researchers judged that diversity estimates from one million T cells fell short of true values.

This clonotype has only one observation. What it binds is unknown. The ends lost 0 bases at V and 5 bases at J; junction bases unmatched: 7. The CDR3 extends over 16 amino acids. Germline CDR1 and CDR2: MGHRA and YSYEKL. The study recruited healthy Caucasian donors from Russia who were aged roughly 6 to 100. Collection of 9.5 to 10 milliliters of peripheral blood was performed for each donor. The authors ran a second PCR of about 6 to 11 cycles using a sample-barcoded 5' primer and a J-beta primer mix. TCRdb re-called the 5' RACE reads with MiXCR, one entry per CDR3 protein. The table shows hundreds of thousands of distinct CDR3 sequences, with 40% to 50% occurring only once.

The TCR comes from a man in his fifties or sixties in good health. Material for sequencing was blood. V usage is TRBV4-1 and J usage is TRBJ2-3; 8 bases match TRBD1. The CDR3 reads CASSQDRQGARDTQYF. The DNA for the CDR3 is TGCGCCAGCAGCCAAGATCGGCAGGGGGCGCGAGATACGCAGTATTTT.